These 7 T cell receptor beta chains share one sample of origin, sequenced in a study of shared clonotypes between healthy human individuals. CD8 cells regarded as naive lacked CD45RO, were positively chosen for CCR7, and omitted terminally differentiated effector memory CD45RA+ cells. Sequenced by immunoSEQ multiplex PCR; TCRdb stores in-frame clones only, minus some. Seen here are roughly 1,800,000 clones, roughly 94% observed once, and the top ten hold around 1%. Sequencing was performed on naive CD8+ T cells sorted from blood. Source of these receptors: a man aged 18 to 29 in good health.

The chain couples TRBV27 to TRBJ2-1; no clear D. CDR3 length: 13 residues. V was shortened by 4 bases and J by 9 bases, with 13 bases between the two germline ends. Germline V gene sequence: CDR1 MNHEY, CDR2 SMNVEV (reference sequence). The CDR3 DNA reads as TGTGCCAGCAGTTCCCTTGCGACTGCTGAGCAGTTCTTC. This sequence encodes CASSSLATAEQFF.

The gene calls are TRBV11-2 and TRBJ2-1, with 7 bases aligning to TRBD2. With V trimmed by 1 base and J by 0 bases, 6 bases remained unmatched. Germline V gene sequence: CDR1 SGHAT, CDR2 FQNNGV. CDR3 length: 17 residues. The CDR3 protein is CASSLVAGVSSYNEQFF. The DNA of the CDR3 is TGTGCCAGCAGCTTAGTGGCGGGGGTGAGCTCCTACAATGAGCAGTTCTTC. Full variable domain (remainder filled in from reference TRBV11-2 and TRBJ2-1): EAGVAQSPRYKIIEKRQSVAFWCNPISGHATLYWYQQILGQGPKLLIQFQNNGVVDDSQLPKDRFSAERLKGVDSTLKIQPAKLEDSAVYLCASSLVAGVSSYNEQFFGPGTRLTVL.

The V call is TRBV7-8, the J call TRBJ2-7; no firm D call. The CDR3 is made up of 11 amino acids. The germline V gene has CDR1 SGHVS and CDR2 FQNEAQ. The germline V and J ends were trimmed by 2 bases and 5 bases, with 4 bases remaining between them. CDR3 DNA sequence: TGTGCCAGCAGCTTAAGGAACGAGCAGTACTTC. Amino acid sequence: CASSLRNEQYF.

The V gene is TRBV9, the J gene TRBJ1-2; possible D gene TRBD1, 6 bases. Germline lookup yields CDR1 SGDLS and CDR2 YYNGEE. This CDR3 comprises 14 residues. V was clipped by 7 bases and J by 4 bases, with 17 bases between them. Written as DNA, the CDR3 is TGTGCCAGCGGAGATGGGGGCGGCGGCTATGGCTACACCTTC. It encodes CASGDGGGGYGYTF.

The chain employs TRBV30 and TRBJ1-2; D possibly corresponds to TRBD1 (5 bases). With 4 bases removed from V and 4 bases from J, the gap between germline ends came to 19 bases. Germline lookup yields CDR1 GTSNPN and CDR2 SVGIG (reference sequence). There are 15 residues in the CDR3. The CDR3 is CAWNGAEPPGYGYTF. CDR3 DNA sequence: TGTGCCTGGAACGGGGCGGAGCCTCCTGGCTATGGCTACACCTTC.

The chain uses TRBV19 and TRBJ1-1; D gene ambiguous. The CDR3 is 15 residues long. Deletions cut 3 bases from V and 0 bases from J, with 11 bases between. Germline values: CDR1 LNHDA, CDR2 SQIVND (reference sequence). CDR3 in amino acids: CASSMYATMNTEAFF. In nucleotides, the CDR3 is TGTGCCAGTAGTATGTACGCCACCATGAACACTGAAGCTTTCTTT.

V is TRBV4-1 and J is TRBJ1-2; D not resolved. The CDR3 is made up of 13 amino acids. V dropped 2 bases and J dropped 4 bases, with 8 bases sitting between them. Germline CDR1 MGHRA, CDR2 YSYEKL. As DNA, the CDR3 is TGCGCCAGCAGCCAAAACTCCTTCTATGGCTACACCTTC. Amino acid sequence: CASSQNSFYGYTF.